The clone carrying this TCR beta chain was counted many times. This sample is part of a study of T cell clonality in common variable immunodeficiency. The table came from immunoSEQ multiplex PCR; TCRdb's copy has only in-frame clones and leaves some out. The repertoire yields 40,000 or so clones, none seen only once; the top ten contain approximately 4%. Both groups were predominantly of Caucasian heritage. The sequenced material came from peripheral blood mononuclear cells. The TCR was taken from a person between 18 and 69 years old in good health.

CDR3 bases read: TGCGCCAGCAGGATGAGGGGCGGCGGC. Protein: CASRMRGGG. In full, the CDR3 is CASRMRGGGYTF. The V gene is TRBV5-1, the J gene TRBJ1-2; a weak D match, TRBD1 (5 bases). The read halts 3 residues ahead of the CDR3 end, with the missing end drawn from the germline J gene. The CDR3 is 12 amino acids. In germline, CDR1 is SGHRS, CDR2 YFSETQ.